A single T cell receptor (beta chain) is shown here with its context. V lost 0 bases and J lost 1, with 9 bases in between. Germline-derived CDR1 and CDR2 are SEHNR and FQNEAQ (reference sequence). The CDR3 loop spans 15 amino acids. Libraries were prepared by immunoSEQ multiplex PCR; TCRdb keeps only in-frame clonotypes and omits some of them. The data contain about 130,000 clones, less than 95% of them seen just once; the ten biggest clones take up about 4.5%. The data were obtained in a study of T cell responses to AZD1222 COVID-19 vaccine. This TCR came from an adult in good health. Sequenced here: peripheral blood, sampled on day 0 of MenACWY control vaccination. The chain uses TRBV7-9 and TRBJ2-5, with D uncertain. CDR3 bases: TGTGCCAGCAGCTTAGCGCGGCCGGGCCAAGAGACCCAGTACTTC. Amino acids: CASSLARPGQETQYF.